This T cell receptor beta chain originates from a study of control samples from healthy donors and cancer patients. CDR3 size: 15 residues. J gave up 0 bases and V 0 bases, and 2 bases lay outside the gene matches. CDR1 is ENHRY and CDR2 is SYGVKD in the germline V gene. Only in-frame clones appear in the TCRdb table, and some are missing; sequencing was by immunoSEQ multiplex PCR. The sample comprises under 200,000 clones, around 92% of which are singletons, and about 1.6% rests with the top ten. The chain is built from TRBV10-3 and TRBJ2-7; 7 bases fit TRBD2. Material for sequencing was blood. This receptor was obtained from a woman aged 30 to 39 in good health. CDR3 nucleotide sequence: TGTGCCATCAGTGAGTCCCAGCGGGGCTCCTACGAGCAGTACTTC. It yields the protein CAISESQRGSYEQYF.